The clone carrying this TCR beta chain was seen a few times. Its target is not known. These data come from a study of T cell repertoires in cytomegalovirus infection. Study background: CMV infection together with matching HLA type was indicated by public TCR beta signatures.

Trimming removed 5 bases from V and 8 bases from J, with 18 bases in between. The length of the CDR3 is 14 residues. CDR1 is SGHTA and CDR2 is FQGNSA in the germline V gene. General study points: There were HLA-C-restricted CMV-specific TCR beta clonotypes dominating the ex vivo response. Cumulative public TCR beta family frequency identified CMV carriers with the relevant HLA.

TCRdb reprocessed the reads with MiXCR, giving one entry per CDR3 protein. Of about 130,000 distinct CDR3 sequences detected, about 24% appear once; the ten largest clones hold around 32%. This clonotype was obtained from a human donor in good health (CMV status not recorded). Some clones in this sample may be carry-over from other donors' samples. Material: PBMCs, sequenced either directly or after in vitro stimulation (not recorded which). This chain links TRBV7-2 with TRBJ1-2; a possible D gene is TRBD1 (6 bases). The CDR3 spells CASSPLQGRRGYTF. The CDR3 DNA reads TGTGCCAGCAGCCCGCTACAGGGTAGGCGAGGCTACACCTTC.